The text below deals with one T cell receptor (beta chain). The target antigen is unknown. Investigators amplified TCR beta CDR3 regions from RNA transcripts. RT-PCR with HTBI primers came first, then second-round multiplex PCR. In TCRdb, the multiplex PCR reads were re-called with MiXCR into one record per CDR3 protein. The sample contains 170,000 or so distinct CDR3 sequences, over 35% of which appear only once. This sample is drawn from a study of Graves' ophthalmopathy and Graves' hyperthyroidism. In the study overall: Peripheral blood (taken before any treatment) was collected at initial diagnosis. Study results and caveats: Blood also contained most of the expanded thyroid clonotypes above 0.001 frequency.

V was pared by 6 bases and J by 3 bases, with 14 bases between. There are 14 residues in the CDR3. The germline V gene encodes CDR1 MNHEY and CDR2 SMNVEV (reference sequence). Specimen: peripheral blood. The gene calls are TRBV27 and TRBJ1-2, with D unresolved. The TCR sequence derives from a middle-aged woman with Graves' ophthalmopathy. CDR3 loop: CASREDGRDYGYTF. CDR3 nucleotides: TGTGCCAGCAGAGAGGACGGACGCGACTATGGCTACACCTTC.